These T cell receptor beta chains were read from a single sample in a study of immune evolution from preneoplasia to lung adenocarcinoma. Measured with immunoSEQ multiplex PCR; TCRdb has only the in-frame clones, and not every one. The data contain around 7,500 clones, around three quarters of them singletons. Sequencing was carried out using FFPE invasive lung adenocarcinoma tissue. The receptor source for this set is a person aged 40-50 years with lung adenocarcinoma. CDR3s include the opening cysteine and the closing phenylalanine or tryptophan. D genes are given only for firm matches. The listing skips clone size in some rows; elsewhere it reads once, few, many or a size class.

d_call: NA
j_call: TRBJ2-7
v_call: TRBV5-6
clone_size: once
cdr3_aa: CASSPGDFRYEQYF
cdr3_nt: TGTGCCAGCAGCCCCGGGGATTTCCGCTACGAGCAGTACTTC

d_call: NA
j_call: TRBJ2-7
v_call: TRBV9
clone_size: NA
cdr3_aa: CASSVVENGVEQYF
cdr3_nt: TGTGCCAGCAGCGTAGTCGAGAATGGGGTCGAGCAGTACTTC

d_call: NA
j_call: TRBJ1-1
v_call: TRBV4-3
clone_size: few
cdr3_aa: CASSQDLGPGTEAFF
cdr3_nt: TGCGCCAGCAGCCAAGATTTAGGCCCCGGGACTGAAGCTTTCTTT

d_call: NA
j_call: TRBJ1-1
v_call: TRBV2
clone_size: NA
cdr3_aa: CASSSVPTAEAFF
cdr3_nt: TGTGCCAGCAGCTCGGTCCCGACAGCAGAAGCTTTCTTT

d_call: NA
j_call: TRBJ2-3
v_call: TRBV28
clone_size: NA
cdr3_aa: CASSLIDPRMGDTQYF
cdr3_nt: TGTGCCAGCAGTTTAATAGACCCTCGAATGGGAGATACGCAGTATTTT

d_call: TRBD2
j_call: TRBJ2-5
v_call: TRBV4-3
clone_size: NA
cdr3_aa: CASSQEASGSIVETQYF
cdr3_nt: TGCGCCAGCAGCCAAGAAGCTAGCGGGAGTATAGTAGAGACCCAGTACTTC

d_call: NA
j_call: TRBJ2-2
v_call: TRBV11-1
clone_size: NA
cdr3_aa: CASERTGVRTGELFF
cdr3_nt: TGTGCCAGCGAAAGAACGGGCGTTCGGACCGGGGAGCTGTTTTTT

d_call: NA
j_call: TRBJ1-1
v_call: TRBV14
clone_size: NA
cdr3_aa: CASSQEGQWMNTEAFF
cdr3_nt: TGTGCCAGCAGCCAAGAAGGACAGTGGATGAACACTGAAGCTTTCTTT

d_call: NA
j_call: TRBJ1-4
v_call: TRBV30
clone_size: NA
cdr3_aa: CAGRGQVKEKLFF
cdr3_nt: TGTGCGGGCCGAGGGCAGGTTAAGGAAAAACTGTTTTTT

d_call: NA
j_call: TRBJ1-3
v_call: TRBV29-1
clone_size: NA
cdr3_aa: CSVSGGNTIYF
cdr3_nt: TGCAGCGTTTCAGGGGGAAACACCATATATTTT